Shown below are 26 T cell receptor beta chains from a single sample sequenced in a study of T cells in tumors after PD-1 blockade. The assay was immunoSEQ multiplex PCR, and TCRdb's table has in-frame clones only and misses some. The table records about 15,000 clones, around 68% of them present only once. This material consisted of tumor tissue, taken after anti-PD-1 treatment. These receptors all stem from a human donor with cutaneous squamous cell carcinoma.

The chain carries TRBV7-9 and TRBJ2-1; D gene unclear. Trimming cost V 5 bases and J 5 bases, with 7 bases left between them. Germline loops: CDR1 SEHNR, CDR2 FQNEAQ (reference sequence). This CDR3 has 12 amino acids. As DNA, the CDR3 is TGTGCCAGCAGCCAAGATAACAATGAGCAGTTCTTC. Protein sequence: CASSQDNNEQFF.

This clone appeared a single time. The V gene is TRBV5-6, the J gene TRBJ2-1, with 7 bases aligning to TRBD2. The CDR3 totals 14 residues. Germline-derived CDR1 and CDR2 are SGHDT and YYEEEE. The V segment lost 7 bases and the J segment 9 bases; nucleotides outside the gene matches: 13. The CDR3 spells CASVTGGTTTEQFF. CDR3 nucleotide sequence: TGTGCCAGCGTAACAGGCGGGACTACGACTGAGCAGTTCTTC. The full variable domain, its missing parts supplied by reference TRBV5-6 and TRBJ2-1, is DAGVTQSPTHLIKTRGQQVTLRCSPKSGHDTVSWYQQALGQGPQFIFQYYEEEERQRGNFPDRFSGHQFPNYSSELNVNALLLGDSALYLCASVTGGTTTEQFFGPGTRLTVL.

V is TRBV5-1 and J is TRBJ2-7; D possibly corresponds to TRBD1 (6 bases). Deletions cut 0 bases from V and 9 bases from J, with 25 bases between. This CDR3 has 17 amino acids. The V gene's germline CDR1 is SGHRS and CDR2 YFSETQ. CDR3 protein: CASSLVPNRDKPWGQYF. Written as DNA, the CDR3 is TGCGCCAGCAGCTTGGTCCCGAATCGGGACAAGCCTTGGGGGCAGTACTTC.

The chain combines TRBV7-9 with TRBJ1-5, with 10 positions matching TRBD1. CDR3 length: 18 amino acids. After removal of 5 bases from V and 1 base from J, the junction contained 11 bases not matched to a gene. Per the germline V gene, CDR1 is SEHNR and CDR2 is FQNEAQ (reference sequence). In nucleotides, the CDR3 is TGTGCCAGCAGCCCACCCCTAGGACAGGGGGAGAGCAATCAGCCCCAGCATTTT. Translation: CASSPPLGQGESNQPQHF. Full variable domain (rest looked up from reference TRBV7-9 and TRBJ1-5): DTGVSQNPRHKITKRGQNVTFRCDPISEHNRLYWYRQTLGQGPEFLTYFQNEAQLEKSRLLSDRFSAERPKGSFSTLEIQRTEQGDSAMYLCASSPPLGQGESNQPQHFGDGTRLSIL.

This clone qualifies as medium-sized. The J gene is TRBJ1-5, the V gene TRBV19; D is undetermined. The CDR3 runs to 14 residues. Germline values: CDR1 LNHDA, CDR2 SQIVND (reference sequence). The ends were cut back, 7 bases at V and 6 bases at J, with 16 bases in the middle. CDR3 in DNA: TGTGCCAGTAAAGGGCCAGATTTAAGTCAGCCCCAGCATTTT. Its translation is CASKGPDLSQPQHF.

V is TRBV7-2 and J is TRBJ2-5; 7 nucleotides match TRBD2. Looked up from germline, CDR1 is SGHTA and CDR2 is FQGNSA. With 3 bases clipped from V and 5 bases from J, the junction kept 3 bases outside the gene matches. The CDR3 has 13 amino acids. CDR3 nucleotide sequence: TGTGCCAGCAGCTTTGCGGGGGTGGAGACCCAGTACTTC. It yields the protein CASSFAGVETQYF.

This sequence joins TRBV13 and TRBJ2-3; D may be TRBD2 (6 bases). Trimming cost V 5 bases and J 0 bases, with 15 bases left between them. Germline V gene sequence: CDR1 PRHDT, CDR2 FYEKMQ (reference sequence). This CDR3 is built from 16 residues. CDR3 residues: CASSGRSTPSTDTQYF. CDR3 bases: TGTGCCAGCAGCGGGAGGAGTACCCCTAGCACAGATACGCAGTATTTT.

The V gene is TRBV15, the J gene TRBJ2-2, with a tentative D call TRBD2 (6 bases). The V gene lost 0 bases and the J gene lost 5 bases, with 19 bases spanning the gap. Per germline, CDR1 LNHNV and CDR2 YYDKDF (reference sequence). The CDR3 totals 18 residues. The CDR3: CATSRDRQAGGRTGELFF. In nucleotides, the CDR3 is TGTGCCACCAGCAGAGATCGTCAAGCGGGTGGGCGGACCGGGGAGCTGTTTTTT.

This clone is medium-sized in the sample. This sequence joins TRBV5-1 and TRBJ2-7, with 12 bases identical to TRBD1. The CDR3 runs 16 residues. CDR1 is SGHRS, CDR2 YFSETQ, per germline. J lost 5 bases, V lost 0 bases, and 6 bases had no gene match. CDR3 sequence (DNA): TGCGCCAGCAGCTTGGCCTCGGGACAGGGGGCCCACGAGCAGTACTTC. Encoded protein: CASSLASGQGAHEQYF.

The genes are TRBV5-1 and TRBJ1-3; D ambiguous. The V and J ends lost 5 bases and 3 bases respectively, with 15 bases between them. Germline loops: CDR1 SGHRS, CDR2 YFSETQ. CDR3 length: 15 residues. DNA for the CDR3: TGCGCCAGCAGGGAGGGCTTCAATCGTGGAAACACCATATATTTT. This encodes CASREGFNRGNTIYF.

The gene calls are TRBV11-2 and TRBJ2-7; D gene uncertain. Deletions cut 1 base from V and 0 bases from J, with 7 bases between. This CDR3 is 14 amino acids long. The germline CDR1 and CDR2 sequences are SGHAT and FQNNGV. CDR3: CASSLVRSSYEQYF. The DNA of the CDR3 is TGTGCCAGCAGCTTAGTTCGGAGCTCCTACGAGCAGTACTTC. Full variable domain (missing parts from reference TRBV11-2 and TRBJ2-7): EAGVAQSPRYKIIEKRQSVAFWCNPISGHATLYWYQQILGQGPKLLIQFQNNGVVDDSQLPKDRFSAERLKGVDSTLKIQPAKLEDSAVYLCASSLVRSSYEQYFGPGTRLTVT.

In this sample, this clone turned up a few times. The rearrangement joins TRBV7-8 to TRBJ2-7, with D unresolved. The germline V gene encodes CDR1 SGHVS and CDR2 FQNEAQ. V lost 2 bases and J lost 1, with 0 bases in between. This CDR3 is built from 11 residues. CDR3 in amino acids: CASSLSYEQYF. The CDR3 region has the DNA TGTGCCAGCAGCTTATCCTACGAGCAGTACTTC.

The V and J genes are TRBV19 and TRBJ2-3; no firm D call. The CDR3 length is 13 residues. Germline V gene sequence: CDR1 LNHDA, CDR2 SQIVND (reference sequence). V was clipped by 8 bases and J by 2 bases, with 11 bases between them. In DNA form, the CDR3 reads TGTGCCAGTGTAGGCGGATTCACAGATACGCAGTATTTT. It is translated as CASVGGFTDTQYF.

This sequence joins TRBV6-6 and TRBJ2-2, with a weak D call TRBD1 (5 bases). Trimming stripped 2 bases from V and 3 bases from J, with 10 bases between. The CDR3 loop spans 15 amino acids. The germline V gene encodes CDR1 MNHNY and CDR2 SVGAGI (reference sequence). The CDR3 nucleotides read TGTGCCAGCAGTTACGGGGCCGGGTACACCGGGGAGCTGTTTTTT. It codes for CASSYGAGYTGELFF.

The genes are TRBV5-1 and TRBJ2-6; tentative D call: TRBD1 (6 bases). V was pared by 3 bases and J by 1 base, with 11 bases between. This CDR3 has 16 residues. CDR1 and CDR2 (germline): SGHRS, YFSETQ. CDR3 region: CASSSTGLSGANVLTF. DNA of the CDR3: TGCGCCAGCAGCTCCACAGGGCTTTCTGGGGCCAACGTCCTGACTTTC.

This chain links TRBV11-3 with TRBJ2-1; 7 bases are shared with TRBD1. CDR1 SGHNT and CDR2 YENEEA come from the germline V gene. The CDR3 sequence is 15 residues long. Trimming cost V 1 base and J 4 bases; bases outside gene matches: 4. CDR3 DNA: TGTGCCAGCAGCTTAGGAGGGGGCGGATACAATGAGCAGTTCTTC. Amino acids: CASSLGGGGYNEQFF.

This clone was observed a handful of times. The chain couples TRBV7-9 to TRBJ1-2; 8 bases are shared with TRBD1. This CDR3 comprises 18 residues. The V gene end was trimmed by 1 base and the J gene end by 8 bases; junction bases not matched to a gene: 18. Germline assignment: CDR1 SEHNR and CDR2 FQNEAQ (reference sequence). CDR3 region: CASSLGGLQGDLLGGYTF. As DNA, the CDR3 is TGTGCCAGCAGCTTAGGAGGCTTACAGGGGGATTTACTTGGGGGCTACACCTTC. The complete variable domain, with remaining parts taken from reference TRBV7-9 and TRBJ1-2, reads DTGVSQNPRHKITKRGQNVTFRCDPISEHNRLYWYRQTLGQGPEFLTYFQNEAQLEKSRLLSDRFSAERPKGSFSTLEIQRTEQGDSAMYLCASSLGGLQGDLLGGYTFGSGTRLTVV.

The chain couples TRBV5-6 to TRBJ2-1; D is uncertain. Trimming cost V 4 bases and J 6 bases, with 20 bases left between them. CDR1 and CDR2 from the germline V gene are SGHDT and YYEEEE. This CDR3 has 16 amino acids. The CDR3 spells CASSPRHPWSSNEQFF. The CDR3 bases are TGTGCCAGCAGCCCACGACACCCCTGGAGTTCCAATGAGCAGTTCTTC. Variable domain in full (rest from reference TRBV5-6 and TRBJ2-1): DAGVTQSPTHLIKTRGQQVTLRCSPKSGHDTVSWYQQALGQGPQFIFQYYEEEERQRGNFPDRFSGHQFPNYSSELNVNALLLGDSALYLCASSPRHPWSSNEQFFGPGTRLTVL.

The CDR3 reads CSVEDPGAAGNTIYF. DNA of the CDR3: TGCAGCGTTGAAGATCCGGGGGCTGCCGGAAACACCATATATTTT. The chain combines TRBV29-1 with TRBJ1-3, with D perhaps TRBD1 (6 bases). Germline-derived CDR1 and CDR2 are SQVTM and ANQGSEA. Trimming shortened V by 0 bases and J by 4 bases, and 13 bases separated the two germline ends. CDR3 length: 15 residues. Supplemented by reference TRBV29-1 and TRBJ1-3, the full variable domain reads SAVISQKPSRDICQRGTSLTIQCQVDSQVTMMFWYRQQPGQSLTLIATANQGSEATYESGFVIDKFPISRPNLTFSTLTVSNMSPEDSSIYLCSVEDPGAAGNTIYFGEGSWLTVV.

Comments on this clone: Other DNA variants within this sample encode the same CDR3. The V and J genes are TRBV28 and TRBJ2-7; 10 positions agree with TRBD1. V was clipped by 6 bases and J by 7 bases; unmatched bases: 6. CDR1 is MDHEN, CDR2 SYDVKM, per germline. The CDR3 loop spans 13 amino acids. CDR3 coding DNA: TGTGCCAGCAGCCCTGGACAGGGGGGGGAGCAGTACTTC. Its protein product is CASSPGQGGEQYF.

The CDR3 DNA reads as TGTGCCAGCACGGGACTAGCGGCCCAATCCACCGGGGAGCTGTTTTTT. Translation gives CASTGLAAQSTGELFF. The chain couples TRBV19 to TRBJ2-2, with 11 bases that match TRBD2. CDR1 and CDR2 from the germline V gene are LNHDA and SQIVND (reference sequence). V shed 9 bases, J shed 4 bases, and the junction held 10 bases outside the gene matches. The CDR3 extends over 16 amino acids.

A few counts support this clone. CDR3 in amino acids: CASREGNSPLHF. CDR3 DNA sequence: TGCGCCAGCAGGGAGGGTAATTCACCCCTCCACTTT. This chain connects TRBV5-1 to TRBJ1-6; D gene uncertain. Trimming took 5 bases from V and 6 from J, leaving 6 bases between them. CDR3 length equals 12 residues. Germline CDR1 is SGHRS and CDR2 is YFSETQ.

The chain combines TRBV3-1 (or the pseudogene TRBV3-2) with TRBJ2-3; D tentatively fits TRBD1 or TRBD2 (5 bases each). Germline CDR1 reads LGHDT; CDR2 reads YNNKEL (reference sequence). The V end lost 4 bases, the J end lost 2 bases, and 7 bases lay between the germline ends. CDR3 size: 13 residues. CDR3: CASSRDPTDTQYF. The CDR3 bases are TGTGCCAGCAGCCGGGACCCCACAGATACGCAGTATTTT.

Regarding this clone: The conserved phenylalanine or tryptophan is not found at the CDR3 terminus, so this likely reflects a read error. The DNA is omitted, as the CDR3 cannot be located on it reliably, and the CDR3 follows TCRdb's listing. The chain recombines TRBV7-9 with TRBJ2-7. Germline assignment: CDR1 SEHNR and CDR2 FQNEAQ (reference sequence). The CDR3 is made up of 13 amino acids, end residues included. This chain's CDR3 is CASSSWSAGPRVL.

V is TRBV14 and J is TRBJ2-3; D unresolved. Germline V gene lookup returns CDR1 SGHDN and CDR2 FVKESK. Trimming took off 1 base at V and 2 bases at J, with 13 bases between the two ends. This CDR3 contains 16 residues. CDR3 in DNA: TGTGCCAGCAGCCAAGTTATTAACTCTTACACAGATACGCAGTATTTT. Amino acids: CASSQVINSYTDTQYF.

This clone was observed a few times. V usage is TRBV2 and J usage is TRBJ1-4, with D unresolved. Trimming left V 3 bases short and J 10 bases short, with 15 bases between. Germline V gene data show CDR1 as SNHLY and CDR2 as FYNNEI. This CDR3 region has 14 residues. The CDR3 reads CASSDRAEIGKLFF. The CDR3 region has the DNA TGTGCCAGCAGTGACCGGGCCGAAATTGGAAAACTGTTTTTT.